The 9 T cell receptor beta chains below all came from one sample that was sequenced in a study of metastatic and nonmetastatic thyroid tumors. Patients had received no treatment of any kind before thyroid surgery. MiXCR was used by TCRdb to re-call the PCR reads. Here the sample spans 7,000 to 8,500 clones, approximately 31% being singletons. Sequences were obtained from tumor tissue. The receptors come from a female donor with papillary thyroid cancer or a benign thyroid nodule (not recorded which). Some clones in this sample may be carry-over from other donors' samples.

The chain recombines TRBV6-1 with TRBJ2-1, with 8 bases that match TRBD2. The germline gives CDR1 MNHNS, CDR2 SASEGT. Trimming removed 6 bases from V and 6 bases from J; junction bases left unmatched: 10. This CDR3 contains 15 residues. The CDR3 DNA follows: TGTGCCAGCAGCGCTTGGGCGGGGGGTACCAATGAGCAGTTCTTC. It yields the protein CASSAWAGGTNEQFF.

Only a few counts were recorded for this clone. At the DNA level, this CDR3 is encoded by other sequences in the same sample as well. The rearrangement joins TRBV13 to TRBJ1-1; D may be TRBD1 (5 bases). Germline assignment: CDR1 PRHDT and CDR2 FYEKMQ (reference sequence). CDR3 length: 14 amino acids. The V end lost 0 bases, the J end lost 2 bases, and 7 bases lay between the germline ends. The CDR3 bases are TGTGCCAGCAGCTTAGGCCAGGGAAACACTGAAGCTTTCTTT. Translation: CASSLGQGNTEAFF.

V usage is TRBV12-3 or TRBV12-4 and J usage is TRBJ2-2; a possible D gene is TRBD1 (5 bases). With 6 bases removed from V and 4 bases from J, the gap between germline ends came to 12 bases. CDR3 length: 14 amino acids. CDR3 amino acids: CASSPRQITGELFF. The CDR3 nucleotides are TGTGCCAGCAGCCCTAGACAGATCACCGGGGAGCTGTTTTTT.

This sequence joins TRBV28 and TRBJ2-7; maybe TRBD2 (5 bases). The CDR3 runs 12 residues. Trimming took off 6 bases at V and 4 bases at J, with 10 bases between the two ends. Looked up from germline, CDR1 is MDHEN and CDR2 is SYDVKM. In DNA, the CDR3 is TGTGCCAGCAGCGTAGAGCGGTACGAGCAGTACTTC. This encodes CASSVERYEQYF.

This clone was seen a few times. CDR3 sequence: CASSQGQGRYSPLHF. CDR3 nucleotides: TGTGCCAGCAGCCAAGGACAGGGCCGTTATTCACCCCTCCACTTT. J is TRBJ1-6 and V is TRBV4-2, with 7 bases matching TRBD1. The V and J ends lost 1 base and 8 bases, in that order; junction bases with no gene match: 5. This CDR3 has 15 residues. CDR1 and CDR2 from the germline V gene are LGHNA and YNFKEQ.

This chain links TRBV25-1 with TRBJ1-2, with 8 bases fitting TRBD1. The V and J ends lost 5 bases and 0 bases, in that order; junction bases with no gene match: 5. The V gene's germline CDR1 is MGHDK and CDR2 SYGVNS. The CDR3 sequence is 15 residues long. The CDR3 is CASSLGQGSNYGYTF. The CDR3 nucleotides read TGTGCCAGCAGTTTAGGACAGGGTTCTAACTATGGCTACACCTTC.

Many counts were recorded for this clone. The V gene is TRBV4-2, the J gene TRBJ2-5, with 10 bases aligning to TRBD2. Germline V gene lookup returns CDR1 LGHNA and CDR2 YNFKEQ. The CDR3 consists of 19 residues. The ends lost 1 base at V and 5 bases at J; junction bases unmatched: 16. The CDR3 DNA sequence: TGTGCCAGCAGCCAAGGAGCGCTAGCGGGAGATTTTTTGGCGGAGACCCAGTACTTC. Protein: CASSQGALAGDFLAETQYF.

Details on this clone: A read error is likely, as this CDR3 ends without the conserved phenylalanine or tryptophan. The limits of the CDR3 on the DNA are not certain, so only TCRdb's listed CDR3 is given. The V gene is TRBV6-1, the J gene TRBJ1-1. The CDR3 length equals 14 residues, ends included. Germline V lookup: CDR1 MNHNS, CDR2 SASEGT. CDR3 in amino acids: CASFGGEERTEACL.

The genes are TRBV6-1 and TRBJ2-7, with D possibly being TRBD1 (6 bases). CDR1 is MNHNS, CDR2 SASEGT, per germline. This CDR3 contains 13 residues. V was pared by 5 bases and J by 3 bases, with 11 bases between. The CDR3 region is CASSRQVGYEQYF. The CDR3 DNA is TGTGCCAGCAGTCGACAGGTCGGCTACGAGCAGTACTTC.